This T cell receptor beta chain was observed in a study of blood T cell repertoires in COVID-19. At the level of the study: Sources were T cells, B-cell-depleted T cells, or PBMCs; the material itself was cDNA or gDNA.

Under the authors' procedure: Estimation of nucleated cell counts was performed using reference gene primer amplification. Using immunoSEQ multiplex PCR, the repertoire was profiled, and TCRdb retains in-frame clones only, with some absent. V, J and clone size derive from that table, while D and trimming were established from the DNA sequence. Of 90,000 to 100,000 clones in the sample, more than 60% were seen once. CDR3 length equals 13 residues. Trimming left V 4 bases short and J 2 bases short, with 9 bases between. Germline values: CDR1 MNHEY, CDR2 SMNVEV (reference sequence). J is TRBJ2-7 and V is TRBV27; D possibly corresponds to TRBD1 (5 bases). The TCR was taken from a man in his 70s with acute or convalescent COVID-19. Input material: peripheral blood. This CDR3 is CASSSTDPYEQYF. Written as DNA, the CDR3 is TGTGCCAGCAGTTCGACAGATCCCTACGAGCAGTACTTC.